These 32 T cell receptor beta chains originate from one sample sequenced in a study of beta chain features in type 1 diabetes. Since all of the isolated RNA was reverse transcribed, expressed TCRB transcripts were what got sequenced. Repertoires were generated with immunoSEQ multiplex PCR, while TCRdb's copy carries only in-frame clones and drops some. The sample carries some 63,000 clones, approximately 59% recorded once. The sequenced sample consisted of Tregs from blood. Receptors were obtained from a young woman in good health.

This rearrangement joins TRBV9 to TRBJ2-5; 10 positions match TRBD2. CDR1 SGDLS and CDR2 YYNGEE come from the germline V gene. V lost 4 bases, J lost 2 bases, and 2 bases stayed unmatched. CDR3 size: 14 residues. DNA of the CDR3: TGTGCCAGCAGCCCTAGCGGGGGACAAGAGACCCAGTACTTC. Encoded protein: CASSPSGGQETQYF. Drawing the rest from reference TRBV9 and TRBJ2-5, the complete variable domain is DSGVTQTPKHLITATGQRVTLRCSPRSGDLSVYWYQQSLDQGLQFLIQYYNGEERAKGNILERFSAQQFPDLHSELNLSSLELGDSALYFCASSPSGGQETQYFGPGTRLLVL.

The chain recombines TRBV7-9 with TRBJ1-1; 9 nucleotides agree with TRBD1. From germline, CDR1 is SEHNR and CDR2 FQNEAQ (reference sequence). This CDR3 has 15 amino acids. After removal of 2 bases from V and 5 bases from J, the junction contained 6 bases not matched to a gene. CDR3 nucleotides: TGTGCCAGCAGCTTACAACAGGGGGCAGGGACTGAAGCTTTCTTT. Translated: CASSLQQGAGTEAFF.

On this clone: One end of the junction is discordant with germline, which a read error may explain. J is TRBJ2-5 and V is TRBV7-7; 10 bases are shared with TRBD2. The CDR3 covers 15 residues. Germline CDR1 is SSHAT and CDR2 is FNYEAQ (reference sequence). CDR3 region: CASSSIAGGGETQYF. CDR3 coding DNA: TGTGCTAGCAGCTCCATAGCGGGAGGCGGAGAGACCCAGTACTTC.

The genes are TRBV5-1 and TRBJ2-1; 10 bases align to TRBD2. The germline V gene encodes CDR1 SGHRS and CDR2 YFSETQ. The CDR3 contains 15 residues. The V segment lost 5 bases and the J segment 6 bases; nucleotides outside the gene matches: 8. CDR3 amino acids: CASSTGTSATNEQFF. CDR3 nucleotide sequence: TGCGCCAGCAGTACCGGGACTAGCGCTACCAATGAGCAGTTCTTC.

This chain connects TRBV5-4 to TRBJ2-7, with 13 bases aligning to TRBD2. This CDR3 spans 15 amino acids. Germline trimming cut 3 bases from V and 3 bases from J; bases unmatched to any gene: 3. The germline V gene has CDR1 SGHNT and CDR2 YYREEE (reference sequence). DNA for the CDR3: TGTGCCAGCAGCTACAGACTAGCGGGAGGCTACGAGCAGTACTTC. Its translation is CASSYRLAGGYEQYF.

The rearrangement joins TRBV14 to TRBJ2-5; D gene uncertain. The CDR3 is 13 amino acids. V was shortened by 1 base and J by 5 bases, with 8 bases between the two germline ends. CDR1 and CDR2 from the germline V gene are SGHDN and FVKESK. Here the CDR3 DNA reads TGTGCCAGCAGCCAAGGGCTCAGGGAGACCCAGTACTTC. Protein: CASSQGLRETQYF.

In nucleotides, the CDR3 is TGTGCCAGCAGTTCCAGGGTCCCTGAAGCTTTCTTT. Translating gives CASSSRVPEAFF. The V gene is TRBV6-6, the J gene TRBJ1-1, with a tentative D call TRBD1 (5 bases). V lost 4 bases to trimming and J lost 6 bases, with 9 bases between them. This CDR3 is built from 12 residues. The germline V gene has CDR1 MNHNY and CDR2 SVGAGI (reference sequence).

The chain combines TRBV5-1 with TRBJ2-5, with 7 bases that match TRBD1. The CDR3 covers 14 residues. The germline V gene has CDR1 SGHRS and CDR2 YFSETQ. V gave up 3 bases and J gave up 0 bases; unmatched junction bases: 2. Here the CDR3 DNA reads TGCGCCAGCAGCTCACAGGGGTACCAAGAGACCCAGTACTTC. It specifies CASSSQGYQETQYF.

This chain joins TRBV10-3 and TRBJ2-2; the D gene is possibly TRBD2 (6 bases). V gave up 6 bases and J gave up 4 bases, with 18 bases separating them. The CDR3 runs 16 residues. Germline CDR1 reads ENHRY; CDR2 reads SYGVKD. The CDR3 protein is CAIRPSSGGGTGELFF. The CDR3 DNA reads TGTGCCATCAGACCCAGTAGCGGTGGTGGCACCGGGGAGCTGTTTTTT.

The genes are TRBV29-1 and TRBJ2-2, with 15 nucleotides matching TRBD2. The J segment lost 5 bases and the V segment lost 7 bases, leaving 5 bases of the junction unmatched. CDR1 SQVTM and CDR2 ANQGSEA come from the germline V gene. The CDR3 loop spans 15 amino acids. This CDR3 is CSGRGTSGRTGELFF. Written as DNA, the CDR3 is TGCAGCGGCCGGGGGACTAGCGGGAGGACCGGGGAGCTGTTTTTT.

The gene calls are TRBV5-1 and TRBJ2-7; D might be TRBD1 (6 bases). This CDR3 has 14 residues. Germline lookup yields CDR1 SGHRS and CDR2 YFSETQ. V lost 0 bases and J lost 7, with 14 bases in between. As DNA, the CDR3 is TGCGCCAGCAGCTTGGCGACAGGACCTAGGGAGCAGTACTTC. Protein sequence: CASSLATGPREQYF. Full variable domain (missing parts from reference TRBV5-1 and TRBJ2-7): KAGVTQTPRYLIKTRGQQVTLSCSPISGHRSVSWYQQTPGQGLQFLFEYFSETQRNKGNFPGRFSGRQFSNSRSEMNVSTLELGDSALYLCASSLATGPREQYFGPGTRLTVT.

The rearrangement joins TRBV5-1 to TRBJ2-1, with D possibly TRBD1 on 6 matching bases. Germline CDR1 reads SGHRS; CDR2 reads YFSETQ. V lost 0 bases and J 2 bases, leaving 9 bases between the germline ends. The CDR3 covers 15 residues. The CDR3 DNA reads TGCGCCAGCAGCTTGGGCCAGGGGCCCTACAATGAGCAGTTCTTC. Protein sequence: CASSLGQGPYNEQFF.

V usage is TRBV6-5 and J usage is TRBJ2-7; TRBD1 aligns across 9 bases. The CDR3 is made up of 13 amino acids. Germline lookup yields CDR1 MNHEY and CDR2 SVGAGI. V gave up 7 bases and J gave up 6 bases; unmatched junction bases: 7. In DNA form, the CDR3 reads TGTGCCAGCACCCGGACAGGGGTCGGCGAGCAGTACTTC. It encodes CASTRTGVGEQYF.

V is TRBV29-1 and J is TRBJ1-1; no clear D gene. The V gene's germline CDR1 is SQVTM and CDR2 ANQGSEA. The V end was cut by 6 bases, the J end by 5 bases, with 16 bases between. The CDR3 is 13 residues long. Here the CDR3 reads CSVHDGRATEAFF. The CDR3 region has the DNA TGCAGCGTCCACGATGGGAGGGCGACTGAAGCTTTCTTT. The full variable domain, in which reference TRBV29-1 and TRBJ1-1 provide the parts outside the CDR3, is SAVISQKPSRDICQRGTSLTIQCQVDSQVTMMFWYRQQPGQSLTLIATANQGSEATYESGFVIDKFPISRPNLTFSTLTVSNMSPEDSSIYLCSVHDGRATEAFFGQGTRLTVV.

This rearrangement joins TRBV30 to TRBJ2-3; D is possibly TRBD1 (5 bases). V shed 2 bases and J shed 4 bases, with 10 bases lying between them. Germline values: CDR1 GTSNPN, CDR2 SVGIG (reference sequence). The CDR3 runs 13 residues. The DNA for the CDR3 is TGTGCCTGGAGTAAGGGGCAGCCAGATACGCAGTATTTT. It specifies CAWSKGQPDTQYF.

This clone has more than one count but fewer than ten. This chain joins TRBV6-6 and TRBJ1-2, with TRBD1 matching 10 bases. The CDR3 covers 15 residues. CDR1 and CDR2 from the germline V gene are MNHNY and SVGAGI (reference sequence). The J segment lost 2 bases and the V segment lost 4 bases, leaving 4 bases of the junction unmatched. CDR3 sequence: CASSSPGQGNYGYTF. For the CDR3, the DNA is TGTGCCAGCAGTTCTCCGGGACAGGGGAACTATGGCTACACCTTC.

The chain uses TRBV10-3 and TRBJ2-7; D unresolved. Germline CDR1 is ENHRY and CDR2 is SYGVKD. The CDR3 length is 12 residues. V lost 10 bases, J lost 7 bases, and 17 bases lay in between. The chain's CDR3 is CATRARLGEQYF. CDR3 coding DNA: TGTGCCACCCGAGCGCGATTGGGTGAGCAGTACTTC.

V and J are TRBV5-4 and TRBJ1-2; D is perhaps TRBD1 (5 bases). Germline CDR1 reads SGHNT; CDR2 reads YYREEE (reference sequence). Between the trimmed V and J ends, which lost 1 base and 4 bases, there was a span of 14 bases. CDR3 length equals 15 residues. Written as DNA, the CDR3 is TGTGCCAGCAGCTTGTCATCGGGGAGGGGCTATGGCTACACCTTC. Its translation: CASSLSSGRGYGYTF.

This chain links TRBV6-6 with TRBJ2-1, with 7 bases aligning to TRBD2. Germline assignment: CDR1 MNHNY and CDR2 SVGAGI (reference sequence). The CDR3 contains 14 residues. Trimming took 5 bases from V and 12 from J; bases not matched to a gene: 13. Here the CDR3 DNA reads TGTGCCAGCAGTCCCACCCTAGCGGCCTTTAGGCAGTTCTTC. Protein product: CASSPTLAAFRQFF.

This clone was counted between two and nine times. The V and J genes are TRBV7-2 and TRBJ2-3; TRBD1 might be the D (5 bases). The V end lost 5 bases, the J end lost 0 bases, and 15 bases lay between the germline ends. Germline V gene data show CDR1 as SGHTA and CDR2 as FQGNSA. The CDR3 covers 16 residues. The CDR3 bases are TGTGCCAGCAGCCAACAGGTTACACTAAGCACAGATACGCAGTATTTT. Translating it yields CASSQQVTLSTDTQYF.

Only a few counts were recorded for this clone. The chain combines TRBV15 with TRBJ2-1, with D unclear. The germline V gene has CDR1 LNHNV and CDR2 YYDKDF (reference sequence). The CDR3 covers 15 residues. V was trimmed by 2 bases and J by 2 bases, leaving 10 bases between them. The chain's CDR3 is CATSRTASTYNEQFF. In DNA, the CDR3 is TGTGCCACCAGCAGAACAGCCTCGACCTACAATGAGCAGTTCTTC.

The CDR3: CASTPKDSSIKAFF. The CDR3 nucleotides read TGTGCCAGCACCCCGAAGGACAGCTCCATTAAAGCTTTCTTT. This chain uses TRBV21-1 with TRBJ1-1; the table calls TRBD1, which could not be checked here. TRBV21-1 is a pseudogene segment. This CDR3 is 14 amino acids long.

Written as DNA, the CDR3 is TGTGCCAGCAGTTACTACGGGGGTGGGACTGAAGCTTTCTTT. It translates to CASSYYGGGTEAFF. This sequence joins TRBV6-6 and TRBJ1-1, with D perhaps matching TRBD1 (5 bases). With 1 base removed from V and 5 bases from J, the gap between germline ends came to 11 bases. The length of the CDR3 is 14 residues. Germline CDR1 MNHNY, CDR2 SVGAGI (reference sequence).

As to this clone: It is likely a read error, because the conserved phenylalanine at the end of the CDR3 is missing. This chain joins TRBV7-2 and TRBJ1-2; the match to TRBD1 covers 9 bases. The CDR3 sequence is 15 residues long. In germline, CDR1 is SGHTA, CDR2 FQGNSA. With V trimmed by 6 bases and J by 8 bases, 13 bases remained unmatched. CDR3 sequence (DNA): TGTGCCAGCAGGGAACCGGGACAGGGCCGAAGGGGCTACACCCTC. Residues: CASREPGQGRRGYTL.

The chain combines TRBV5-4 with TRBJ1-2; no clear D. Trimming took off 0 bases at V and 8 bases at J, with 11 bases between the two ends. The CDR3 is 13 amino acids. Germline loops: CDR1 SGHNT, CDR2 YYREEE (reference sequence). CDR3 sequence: CASSLAPGEGYTF. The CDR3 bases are TGTGCCAGCAGCTTGGCCCCCGGAGAGGGCTACACCTTC.

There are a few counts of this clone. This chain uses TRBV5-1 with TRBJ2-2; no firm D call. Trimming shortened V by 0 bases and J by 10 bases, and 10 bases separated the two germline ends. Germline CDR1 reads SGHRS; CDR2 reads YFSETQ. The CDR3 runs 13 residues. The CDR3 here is CASSLGGSLELFF. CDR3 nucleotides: TGCGCCAGCAGCTTGGGAGGTAGCTTGGAGCTGTTTTTT.

The CDR3 DNA reads as TGTGCCTGGATGAACGGACAGCGAAATGGCTACACCTTC. It yields the protein CAWMNGQRNGYTF. The chain has TRBV30 and TRBJ1-2, with a weak D call TRBD1 (6 bases). The CDR3 is 13 residues long. Per the germline V gene, CDR1 is GTSNPN and CDR2 is SVGIG (reference sequence). Trimming took off 4 bases at V and 6 bases at J, with 15 bases between the two ends.

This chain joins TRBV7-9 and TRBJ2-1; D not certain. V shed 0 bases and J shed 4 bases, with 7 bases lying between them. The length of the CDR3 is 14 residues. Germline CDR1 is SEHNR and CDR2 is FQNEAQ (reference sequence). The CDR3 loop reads CASSLAWQYNEQFF. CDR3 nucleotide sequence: TGTGCCAGCAGCTTAGCGTGGCAGTACAATGAGCAGTTCTTC.

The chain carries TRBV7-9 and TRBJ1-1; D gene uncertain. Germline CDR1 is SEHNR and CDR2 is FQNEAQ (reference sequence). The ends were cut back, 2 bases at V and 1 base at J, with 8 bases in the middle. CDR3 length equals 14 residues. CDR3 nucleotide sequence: TGTGCCAGCAGCTTATCAGGAAGGAACACTGAAGCTTTCTTT. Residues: CASSLSGRNTEAFF. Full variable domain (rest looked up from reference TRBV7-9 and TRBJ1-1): DTGVSQNPRHKITKRGQNVTFRCDPISEHNRLYWYRQTLGQGPEFLTYFQNEAQLEKSRLLSDRFSAERPKGSFSTLEIQRTEQGDSAMYLCASSLSGRNTEAFFGQGTRLTVV.

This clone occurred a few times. The CDR3 here is CASSPSRGDNSPLHF. The CDR3 nucleotides are TGTGCCAGCAGCCCCAGTCGGGGGGATAATTCACCCCTCCACTTT. The chain carries TRBV7-9 and TRBJ1-6; TRBD1 might be the D (5 bases). This CDR3 is 15 amino acids long. The V gene lost 5 bases and the J gene lost 5 bases, with 13 bases spanning the gap. The germline CDR1 and CDR2 sequences are SEHNR and FQNEAQ (reference sequence).

The CDR3 reads CASSGTGGNQPQHF. CDR3 in DNA: TGCGCCAGCAGTGGGACAGGGGGCAATCAGCCCCAGCATTTT. The V gene is TRBV10-2, the J gene TRBJ1-5; 9 bases are a match to TRBD1. With 4 bases clipped from V and 2 bases from J, the junction kept 0 bases outside the gene matches. The CDR3 covers 14 residues. Per germline, CDR1 WSHSY and CDR2 SAAADI.

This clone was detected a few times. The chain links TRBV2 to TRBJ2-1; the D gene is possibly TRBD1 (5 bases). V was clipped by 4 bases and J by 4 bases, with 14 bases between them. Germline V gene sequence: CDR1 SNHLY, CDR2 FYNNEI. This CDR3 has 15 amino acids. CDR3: CASSADSTTYNEQFF. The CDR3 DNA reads TGTGCCAGCAGTGCAGACAGTACAACATACAATGAGCAGTTCTTC.